Only one count was recorded for the clone carrying this T cell receptor (beta chain). V gave up 3 bases and J gave up 4 bases, with 9 bases separating them. Per the germline V gene, CDR1 is MDHEN and CDR2 is SYDVKM. The CDR3 length is 13 residues. This entry comes from a study of blood T cell repertoires in COVID-19. Overall study: Specimens from acute and convalescent COVID-19 originated in the United States, Italy and Spain. T cells, B-cell-depleted T cells, or PBMCs provided the cDNA or gDNA that served as material.

Original analysis: By means of reference gene primer amplification, nucleated cell counts were estimated. Some clones are missing from TCRdb's copy, which holds only in-frame ones; the method was immunoSEQ multiplex PCR. Clone size and the V and J calls come from that table; the DNA yielded D and trimming. This sample yields about 180,000 clones, of which more than 70% are seen a single time; 6.2% belongs to the top ten. Grouping used clinical history reported by participants in a survey and questionnaire. Source material: PBMCs or T cells enriched from blood (not recorded which). This receptor was obtained from a man aged 35 to 55 who had recovered from COVID-19. V and J are TRBV28 and TRBJ2-5, with D perhaps TRBD1 (5 bases). The CDR3 region has the DNA TGTGCCAGCAGTTTCGCAGGGATAGAGACCCAGTACTTC. Amino acid sequence: CASSFAGIETQYF.